A selection of T cell receptor beta chains follows, all from one sample in a study of CD8 T cells in Susac syndrome. TCRdb analysed the immunoSEQ multiplex PCR reads with MiXCR anew, one entry per CDR3 protein. The repertoire has 150,000 to 250,000 distinct CDR3 sequences, 90% to 95% of them found once; the top ten carry about 0.087%. The specimen was CD4+ T cells from PBMCs. These receptors all come from a human donor with multiple sclerosis. The CDR3 runs from the conserved cysteine through the conserved F or W. Each record gives: V gene, clone size, D gene, J gene, CDR3 DNA, CDR3 protein. The D gene is left open where the match is weak. Only some rows state a clone size, as once, few, many or a class for expanded clones.

TRBV6-6	.	.	TRBJ2-1	TGTGCCAGCAGTGGGGACTGGAATGAGCAGTTCTTC	CASSGDWNEQFF
TRBV7-9	.	.	TRBJ1-1	TGTGCCAGCAGCTTTGGCGGAGAAGAAGCTTTCTTT	CASSFGGEEAFF
TRBV5-1	.	TRBD1	TRBJ2-1	TGCGCCAGCAGCTTGGTTGGACAGGGTCACAATGAGCAGTTCTTC	CASSLVGQGHNEQFF
TRBV20-1	.	.	TRBJ2-7	TGCAGTGCTAGTTTTCGGGCCGAGCAGTACTTC	CSASFRAEQYF
TRBV29-1	once	TRBD2	TRBJ2-7	TGCAGCATTACAACCGGGACTAGCGGGACCTACGAGCAGTACTTC	CSITTGTSGTYEQYF
TRBV30	.	.	TRBJ2-2	TGTGCCTGGAGCGGGGTTGCCGGGGAGCTGTTTTTT	CAWSGVAGELFF
TRBV6-6	.	.	TRBJ2-3	TGTGCCAGCGTGGAGGGGGGGGCAGATACGCAGTATTTT	CASVEGGADTQYF
TRBV12-3/TRBV12-4	.	.	TRBJ1-1	TGTGCCAGCAGTTTGAAATGGAACACTGAAGCTTTCTTT	CASSLKWNTEAFF
TRBV9	.	.	TRBJ2-1	TGTGCCAGCAGCGTAGTTGGGAGTTATGGTAATGAGCAGTTCTTC	CASSVVGSYGNEQFF
TRBV7-2	.	TRBD1	TRBJ1-5	TGTGCCAGCAGCATTGGAGGGACAGGGTATCAGCCCCAGCATTTT	CASSIGGTGYQPQHF
TRBV9	.	TRBD1	TRBJ1-2	TGTACCAGCAGCGTAGGACAGGGTGATGGCTACACCTTC	CTSSVGQGDGYTF
TRBV20-1	.	.	TRBJ1-1	TGCAGTGCTAGAGAGGGGCTCACTGAAGCTTTCTTT	CSAREGLTEAFF
TRBV18	.	.	TRBJ2-7	TGTGCCAGCTCACCACCGGGACTTCCCTCCTACGAGCAGTACTTC	CASSPPGLPSYEQYF
TRBV29-1	.	.	TRBJ1-2	TGCAGCGTTGGTGGGGGGCCAAATGGCTACACCTTC	CSVGGGPNGYTF
TRBV20-1	.	TRBD1	TRBJ1-6	TGCAGTGCTTGGGACAGAGGAAATTCACCCCTCCACTTT	CSAWDRGNSPLHF
TRBV9	once	TRBD1	TRBJ1-2	TGTGCCAGCAGCGAACAGGGGTGGGATGGCTACACCTTC	CASSEQGWDGYTF
TRBV24-1	.	TRBD1	TRBJ1-1	TGTGCCACGAGAGCCGGGACAGGGTATACTGAAGCTTTCTTT	CATRAGTGYTEAFF
TRBV6-1	.	.	TRBJ1-5	TGTGCCAGCACTTTGGGGGATAGCAATCAGCCCCAGCATTTT	CASTLGDSNQPQHF